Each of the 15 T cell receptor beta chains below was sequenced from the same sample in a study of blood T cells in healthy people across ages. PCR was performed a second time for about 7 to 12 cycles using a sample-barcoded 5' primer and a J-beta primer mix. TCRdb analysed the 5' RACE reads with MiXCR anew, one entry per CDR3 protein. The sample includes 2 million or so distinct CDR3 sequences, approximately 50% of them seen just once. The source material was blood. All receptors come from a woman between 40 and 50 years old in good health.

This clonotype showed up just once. This CDR3 reads CASSAKPTAVKLFF. In nucleotides, the CDR3 is TGTGCCAGCAGCGCTAAACCGACAGCCGTAAAACTGTTTTTT. This rearrangement joins TRBV7-6 to TRBJ1-4; D perhaps matches TRBD1 (5 bases). The CDR3 totals 14 residues. V was trimmed by 5 bases and J by 10 bases, leaving 17 bases between them. Germline V gene sequence: CDR1 SGHVS, CDR2 FNYEAQ.

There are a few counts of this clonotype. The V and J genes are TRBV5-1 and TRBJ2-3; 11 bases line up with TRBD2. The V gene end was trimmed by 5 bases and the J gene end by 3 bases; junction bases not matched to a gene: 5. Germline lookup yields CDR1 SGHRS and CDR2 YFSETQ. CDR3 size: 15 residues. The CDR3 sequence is CASRVTSGATDTQYF. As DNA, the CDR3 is TGCGCCAGCAGGGTGACTAGCGGGGCGACAGATACGCAGTATTTT.

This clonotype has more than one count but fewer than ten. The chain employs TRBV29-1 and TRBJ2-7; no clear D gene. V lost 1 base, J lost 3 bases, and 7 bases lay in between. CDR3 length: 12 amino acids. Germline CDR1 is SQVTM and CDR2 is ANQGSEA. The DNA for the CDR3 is TGCAGCGTTGAAGTTGACAACTACGAGCAGTACTTC. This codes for CSVEVDNYEQYF.

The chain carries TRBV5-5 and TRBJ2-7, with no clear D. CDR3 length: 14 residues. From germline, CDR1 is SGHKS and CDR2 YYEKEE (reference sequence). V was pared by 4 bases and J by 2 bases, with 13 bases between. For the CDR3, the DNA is TGTGCCAGCAGCCTCGGGTGGGTCACCTACGAGCAGTACTTC. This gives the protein CASSLGWVTYEQYF.

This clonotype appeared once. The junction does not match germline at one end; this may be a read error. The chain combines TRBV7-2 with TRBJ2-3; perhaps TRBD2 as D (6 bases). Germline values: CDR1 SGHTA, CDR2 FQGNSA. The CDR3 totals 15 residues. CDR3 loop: CASSLDGGGTGTQYF. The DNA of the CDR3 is TGTGCCAGCAGCTTAGACGGGGGAGGCACAGGTACGCAGTATTTT.

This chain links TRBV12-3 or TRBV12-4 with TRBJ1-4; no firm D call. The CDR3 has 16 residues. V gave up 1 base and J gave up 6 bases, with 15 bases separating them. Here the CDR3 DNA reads TGTGCCAGCAGTTTAGGGTCGTCGGGGAACTATGAAAAACTGTTTTTT. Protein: CASSLGSSGNYEKLFF.

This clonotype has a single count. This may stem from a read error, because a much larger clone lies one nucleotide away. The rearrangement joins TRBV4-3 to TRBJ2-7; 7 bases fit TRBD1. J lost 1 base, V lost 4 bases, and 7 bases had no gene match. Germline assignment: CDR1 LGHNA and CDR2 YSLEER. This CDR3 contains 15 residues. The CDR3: CASSRDRDSSYEQYF. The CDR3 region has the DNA TGCGCCAGCAGCCGAGATCGGGACAGTTCCTACGAGCAGTACTTC.

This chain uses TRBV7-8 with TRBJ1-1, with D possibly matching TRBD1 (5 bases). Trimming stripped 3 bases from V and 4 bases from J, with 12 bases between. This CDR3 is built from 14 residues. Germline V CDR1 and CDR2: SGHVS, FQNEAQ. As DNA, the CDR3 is TGTGCCAGCAGCTTTTCCAGGGTGCGCACTGAAGCTTTCTTT. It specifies CASSFSRVRTEAFF.

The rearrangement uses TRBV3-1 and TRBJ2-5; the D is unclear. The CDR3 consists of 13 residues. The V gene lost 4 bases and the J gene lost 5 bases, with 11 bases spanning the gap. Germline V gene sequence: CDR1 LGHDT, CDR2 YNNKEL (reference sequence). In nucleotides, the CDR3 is TGTGCCAGCAGCCCAGCGTCCCATGAGACCCAGTACTTC. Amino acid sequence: CASSPASHETQYF.

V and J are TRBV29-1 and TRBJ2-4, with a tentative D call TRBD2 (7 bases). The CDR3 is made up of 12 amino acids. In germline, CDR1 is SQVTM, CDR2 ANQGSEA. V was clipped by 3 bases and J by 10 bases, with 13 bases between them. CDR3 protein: CSVEEGGSIQYF. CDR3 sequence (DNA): TGCAGCGTTGAGGAGGGGGGGTCAATTCAGTACTTC. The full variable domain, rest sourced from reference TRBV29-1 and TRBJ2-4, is SAVISQKPSRDICQRGTSLTIQCQVDSQVTMMFWYRQQPGQSLTLIATANQGSEATYESGFVIDKFPISRPNLTFSTLTVSNMSPEDSSIYLCSVEEGGSIQYFGAGTRLSVL.

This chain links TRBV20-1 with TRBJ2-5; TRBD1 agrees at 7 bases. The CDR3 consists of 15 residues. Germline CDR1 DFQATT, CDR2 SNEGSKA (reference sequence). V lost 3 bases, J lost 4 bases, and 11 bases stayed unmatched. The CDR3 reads CSASQGQPPPETQYF. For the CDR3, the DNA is TGCAGTGCTAGCCAGGGACAGCCACCCCCAGAGACCCAGTACTTC.

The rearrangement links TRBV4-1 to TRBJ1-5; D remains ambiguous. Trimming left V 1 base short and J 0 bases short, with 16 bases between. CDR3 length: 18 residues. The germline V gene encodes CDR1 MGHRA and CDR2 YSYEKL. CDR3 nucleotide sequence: TGCGCCAGCAGCCAAGTCGGTTTGGGTTTCGGTAGCAATCAGCCCCAGCATTTT. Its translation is CASSQVGLGFGSNQPQHF.

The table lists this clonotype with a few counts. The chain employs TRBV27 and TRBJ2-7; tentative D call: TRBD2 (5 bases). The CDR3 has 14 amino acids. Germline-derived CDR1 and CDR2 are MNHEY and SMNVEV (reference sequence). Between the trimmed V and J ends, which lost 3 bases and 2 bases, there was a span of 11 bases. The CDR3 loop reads CASSFSGLPYEQYF. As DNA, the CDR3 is TGTGCCAGCAGTTTCTCGGGGTTACCCTACGAGCAGTACTTC.

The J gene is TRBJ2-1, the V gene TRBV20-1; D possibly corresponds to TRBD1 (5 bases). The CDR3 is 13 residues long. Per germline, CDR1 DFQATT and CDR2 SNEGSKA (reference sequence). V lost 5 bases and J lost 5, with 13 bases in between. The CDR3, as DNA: TGCAGTGCTGGTCGGACACAGAACAATGAGCAGTTCTTC. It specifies CSAGRTQNNEQFF.

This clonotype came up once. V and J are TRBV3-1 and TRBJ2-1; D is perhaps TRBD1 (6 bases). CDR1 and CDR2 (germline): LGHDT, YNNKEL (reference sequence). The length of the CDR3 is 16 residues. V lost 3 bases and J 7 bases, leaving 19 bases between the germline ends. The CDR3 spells CASSHLTGSRGNEQFF. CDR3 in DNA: TGTGCCAGCAGCCACCTGACAGGATCGAGAGGGAATGAGCAGTTCTTC.